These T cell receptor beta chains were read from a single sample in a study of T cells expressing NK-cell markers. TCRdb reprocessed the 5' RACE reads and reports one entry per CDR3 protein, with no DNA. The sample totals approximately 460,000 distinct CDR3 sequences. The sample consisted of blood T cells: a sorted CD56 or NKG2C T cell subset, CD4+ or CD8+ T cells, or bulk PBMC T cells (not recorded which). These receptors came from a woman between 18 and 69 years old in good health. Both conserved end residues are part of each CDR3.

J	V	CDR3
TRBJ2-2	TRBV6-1	CASSVSGTGDGELFF
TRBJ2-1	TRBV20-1	CSAPGTSGYNEQFF
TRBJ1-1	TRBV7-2	CASSLGGRANTEAFF
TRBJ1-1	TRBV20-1	CSAPGQGTLNTEAFF
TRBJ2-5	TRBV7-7	CASSFGGPQETQYF
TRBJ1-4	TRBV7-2	CASSLAQGMSEKLFF
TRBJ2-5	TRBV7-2	CAAGLPAGTQYF
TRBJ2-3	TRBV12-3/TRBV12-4	CASRFGLAGGTDTQYF
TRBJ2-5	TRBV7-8	CASSIPGQGALPDQETQYF
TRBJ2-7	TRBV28	CASSPRGTGVGEQYF
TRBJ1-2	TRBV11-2	CASSPRTDAYGYTF
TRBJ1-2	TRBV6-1	CASTPGRVRGFYGYTF
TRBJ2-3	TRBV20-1	CSAVPWTSGATDTQYF
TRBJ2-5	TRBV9	CASSAGVGKETQYF
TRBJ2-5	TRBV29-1	CSVDFRDRVKF
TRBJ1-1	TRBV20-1	CSARERDTEAFF
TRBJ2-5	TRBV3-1	CASSHLGRAETQYF
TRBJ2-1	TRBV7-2	CASSSFRGNSYNEQFF
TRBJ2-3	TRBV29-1	CSVETPADTQYF
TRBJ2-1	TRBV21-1	CASSGQVSYNEQFF
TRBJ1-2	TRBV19	CATDSHFGYTF
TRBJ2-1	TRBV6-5	CASSYSAGSYNEQFF
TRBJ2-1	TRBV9	CASSVEDRRGDEQFF
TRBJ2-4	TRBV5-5	CASSPDRGRNIQYF
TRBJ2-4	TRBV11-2	CASSTRTGMGLTKNIQYF